Shown below are 32 T cell receptor beta chains from a single sample sequenced in a study of shared clonotypes between healthy human individuals. Assay used: immunoSEQ multiplex PCR; TCRdb lists only in-frame clones, some missing. The sample lists roughly 1,800,000 clones, roughly 94% occurring once. Naive CD8 cells were CD45RO-negative, positively selected for CCR7, excluding terminally differentiated effector memory CD45RA+ cells. Sequencing was performed on naive CD8+ T cells sorted from blood. The receptors stem from a man between 18 and 29 years old in good health.

The chain employs TRBV10-3 and TRBJ2-1; D is undetermined. The germline CDR1 and CDR2 sequences are ENHRY and SYGVKD. V lost 7 bases, J lost 8 bases, and 9 bases lay in between. This CDR3 comprises 11 residues. The CDR3 bases are TGTGCCATCACCGTAGGTTATGAGCAGTTCTTC. Its translation: CAITVGYEQFF.

This clone occurred a few times. The CDR3 DNA reads as TGTGCCAGCACGGGGGGATCCTCCTACGAGCAGTACTTC. Translated, it gives CASTGGSSYEQYF. This chain links TRBV6-1 with TRBJ2-7, with TRBD2 identical over 7 bases. Germline V gene sequence: CDR1 MNHNS, CDR2 SASEGT. The CDR3 totals 13 residues. V lost 7 bases and J lost 0; bases outside the gene matches: 3.

CDR3 residues: CASSQVSIRDSGSEQYF. As DNA, the CDR3 is TGCGCCAGCAGCCAAGTATCAATCCGGGACTCGGGTTCCGAGCAGTACTTC. The chain recombines TRBV4-1 with TRBJ2-7; tentative D call: TRBD2 (6 bases). Looked up from germline, CDR1 is MGHRA and CDR2 is YSYEKL. The CDR3 runs 17 residues. The V end was cut by 1 base, the J end by 6 bases, with 22 bases between.

This clone was counted between two and nine times. The chain recombines TRBV4-1 with TRBJ2-7, with a possible D match to TRBD1 (5 bases). Trimming cost V 4 bases and J 2 bases, with 9 bases left between them. CDR1 is MGHRA and CDR2 is YSYEKL in the germline V gene. The CDR3 is 13 amino acids. CDR3 amino acids: CASSLAQAYEQYF. The CDR3, as DNA: TGCGCCAGCAGCCTGGCACAGGCCTACGAGCAGTACTTC.

V usage is TRBV13 and J usage is TRBJ2-1; D call uncertain. Germline V gene sequence: CDR1 PRHDT, CDR2 FYEKMQ (reference sequence). The CDR3 is 15 residues long. Deletions cut 1 base from V and 8 bases from J, with 15 bases between. This chain's CDR3 is CASSLVDPPSDEQFF. DNA for the CDR3: TGTGCCAGCAGCTTAGTCGACCCGCCCTCCGATGAGCAGTTCTTC.

This chain links TRBV15 with TRBJ2-5, with 13 bases identical to TRBD2. The CDR3 is 17 residues long. The V segment lost 3 bases and the J segment 3 bases; nucleotides outside the gene matches: 7. Germline V gives CDR1 LNHNV, CDR2 YYDKDF (reference sequence). CDR3 in amino acids: CATSRTVTSGGEETQYF. CDR3 in DNA: TGTGCCACCAGCAGGACCGTCACTAGCGGGGGGGAAGAGACCCAGTACTTC.

This chain links TRBV30 with TRBJ1-2; possibly TRBD1 for D (6 bases). Germline V gives CDR1 GTSNPN, CDR2 SVGIG (reference sequence). The CDR3 is 14 residues long. V dropped 0 bases and J dropped 1 base, with 9 bases sitting between them. The DNA for the CDR3 is TGTGCCTGGAGTGTAGGGGACATTAACTATGGCTACACCTTC. This sequence encodes CAWSVGDINYGYTF.

This chain joins TRBV27 and TRBJ1-6, with D possibly matching TRBD1 (5 bases). Germline V gene sequence: CDR1 MNHEY, CDR2 SMNVEV (reference sequence). The V and J ends lost 7 bases and 4 bases respectively, with 14 bases between them. The CDR3 runs 15 residues. CDR3 DNA: TGTGCCAGCACCCCCGGGACGTCATATAATTCACCCCTCCACTTT. It translates to CASTPGTSYNSPLHF.

This clone was seen a handful of times. The chain uses TRBV4-2 and TRBJ1-5; D perhaps matches TRBD1 (6 bases). From germline, CDR1 is LGHNA and CDR2 YNFKEQ. The CDR3 has 16 amino acids. The germline V and J ends were trimmed by 0 bases and 5 bases, with 14 bases remaining between them. This chain's CDR3 is CASSQDGGLRDQPQHF. The CDR3 bases are TGTGCCAGCAGCCAAGATGGGGGCCTCAGAGATCAGCCCCAGCATTTT.

The rearrangement uses TRBV6-5 and TRBJ2-7, with 8 bases lining up with TRBD2. Trimming cost V 2 bases and J 4 bases; bases outside gene matches: 7. This CDR3 is built from 15 residues. Germline V gene lookup returns CDR1 MNHEY and CDR2 SVGAGI. Here the CDR3 DNA reads TGTGCCAGCAGTTACGTTCGGGGGGGTGAGTACGAGCAGTACTTC. Translating gives CASSYVRGGEYEQYF.

With regard to this clone: At the DNA level, this CDR3 is encoded by other sequences in the same sample as well. This chain links TRBV30 with TRBJ2-2; D may match TRBD1 or TRBD2 (7 bases each). This CDR3 is built from 15 residues. V lost 3 bases to trimming and J lost 0 bases, with 11 bases between them. CDR1 is GTSNPN and CDR2 is SVGIG in the germline V gene (reference sequence). The CDR3 DNA sequence: TGTGCCTGGAGGGGGGGGACAGCGAACACCGGGGAGCTGTTTTTT. It codes for CAWRGGTANTGELFF.

CDR3 residues: CATHPGLANTGELFF. The CDR3 DNA is TGTGCCACCCATCCGGGACTAGCGAACACCGGGGAGCTGTTTTTT. The J gene is TRBJ2-2, the V gene TRBV6-5; 8 bases map to TRBD2. Losses at the gene ends were 10 bases for V and 0 bases for J; bases not matched to a gene: 7. This CDR3 is 15 amino acids long. Germline V gives CDR1 MNHEY, CDR2 SVGAGI.

This clone was recorded once. This chain connects TRBV19 to TRBJ1-2, with D tentatively TRBD1 (5 bases). Trimming pared 5 bases from V and 6 bases from J, leaving 13 bases between. The CDR3 is 13 residues long. Germline V CDR1 and CDR2: LNHDA, SQIVND (reference sequence). The CDR3 nucleotides are TGTGCCAGTAGTCCCGCAGGGCAGAATGGCTACACCTTC. Translating gives CASSPAGQNGYTF.

A note on this clone: At the DNA level, this CDR3 is encoded by other sequences in the same sample as well. This chain joins TRBV10-2 and TRBJ2-7; D possibly corresponds to TRBD2 (6 bases). The CDR3 is 13 residues long. The germline V gene encodes CDR1 WSHSY and CDR2 SAAADI. Trimming took 4 bases from V and 1 from J, leaving 8 bases between them. This CDR3 reads CASSVGGSYEQYF. DNA of the CDR3: TGCGCCAGCAGTGTTGGAGGGTCCTACGAGCAGTACTTC.

The chain joins TRBV6-5 to TRBJ1-2; weak D call: TRBD1 (6 bases). This CDR3 has 16 amino acids. Trimming removed 0 bases from V and 3 bases from J, with 14 bases in between. Germline CDR1 reads MNHEY; CDR2 reads SVGAGI. The CDR3 spells CASSYSNKRTDYGYTF. In nucleotides, the CDR3 is TGTGCCAGCAGTTACTCGAACAAGAGGACAGACTATGGCTACACCTTC.

This chain connects TRBV14 to TRBJ2-1; D is uncertain. This CDR3 is 14 amino acids long. Trimming took off 0 bases at V and 0 bases at J, with 3 bases between the two ends. CDR1 is SGHDN and CDR2 is FVKESK in the germline V gene. In DNA, the CDR3 is TGTGCCAGCAGCCAAGAATACTCCTACAATGAGCAGTTCTTC. Its translation: CASSQEYSYNEQFF.

This chain links TRBV4-2 with TRBJ2-3; TRBD2 agrees at 7 bases. Germline CDR1 is LGHNA and CDR2 is YNFKEQ. After removal of 0 bases from V and 4 bases from J, the junction contained 7 bases not matched to a gene. The CDR3 is 16 residues long. The CDR3: CASSQDPAGEADTQYF. The CDR3, as DNA: TGTGCCAGCAGCCAAGATCCGGCGGGAGAAGCAGATACGCAGTATTTT.

The rearrangement links TRBV13 to TRBJ1-1; a weak D match, TRBD1 (6 bases). Looked up from germline, CDR1 is PRHDT and CDR2 is FYEKMQ (reference sequence). The CDR3 consists of 16 residues. Trimming took 1 base from V and 1 from J, leaving 13 bases between them. CDR3 residues: CASSLEIRTENTEAFF. The DNA for the CDR3 is TGTGCCAGCAGCTTAGAGATAAGGACAGAGAACACTGAAGCTTTCTTT. The variable domain in full, completed from reference TRBV13 and TRBJ1-1, reads AAGVIQSPRHLIKEKRETATLKCYPIPRHDTVYWYQQGPGQDPQFLISFYEKMQSDKGSIPDRFSAQQFSDYHSELNMSSLELGDSALYFCASSLEIRTENTEAFFGQGTRLTVV.

This clone showed up just once. The rearrangement uses TRBV30 and TRBJ1-1, with a weak D call TRBD1 (5 bases). From germline, CDR1 is GTSNPN and CDR2 SVGIG (reference sequence). The CDR3 runs 13 residues. Trimming removed 6 bases at V and 3 bases at J, with 14 bases between. The CDR3 sequence: CACQSGGDTEAFF. CDR3 bases: TGTGCCTGCCAATCTGGGGGGGACACTGAAGCTTTCTTT.

The CDR3 coding sequence is TGCGCCAGCAGTGATCCTAGCGGGGGGTTTGGCGATGAGCAGTTCTTC. Protein sequence: CASSDPSGGFGDEQFF. The V call is TRBV10-2, the J call TRBJ2-1; the match to TRBD2 covers 11 bases. Germline CDR1 reads WSHSY; CDR2 reads SAAADI. The CDR3 contains 16 residues. The J segment lost 8 bases and the V segment lost 3 bases, leaving 9 bases of the junction unmatched.

V usage is TRBV10-2 and J usage is TRBJ1-1, with D hard to call. Trimming stripped 4 bases from V and 5 bases from J, with 11 bases between. The CDR3 runs 13 residues. From germline, CDR1 is WSHSY and CDR2 SAAADI. The CDR3 sequence: CASSGRIGTEAFF. As DNA, the CDR3 is TGCGCCAGCAGTGGACGAATTGGGACTGAAGCTTTCTTT.

This rearrangement joins TRBV30 to TRBJ2-7; 9 positions match TRBD1. Germline V CDR1 and CDR2: GTSNPN, SVGIG (reference sequence). V gave up 4 bases and J gave up 3 bases; unmatched junction bases: 7. The CDR3 loop spans 14 amino acids. CDR3 sequence (DNA): TGTGCCTGGAACTACAGGGGGCCCAGCTACGAGCAGTACTTC. Residues: CAWNYRGPSYEQYF.

V usage is TRBV29-1 and J usage is TRBJ2-5; 7 bases line up with TRBD1. CDR3 size: 13 residues. V lost 7 bases, J lost 1 base, and 6 bases stayed unmatched. Looked up from germline, CDR1 is SQVTM and CDR2 is ANQGSEA. The CDR3 loop is CSGTGTFQETQYF. CDR3 bases: TGCAGCGGGACAGGAACTTTCCAAGAGACCCAGTACTTC.

Turning to this clone: Other DNA variants within this sample encode the same CDR3. This chain links TRBV13 with TRBJ1-2; tentatively, D is TRBD1 (5 bases). This CDR3 comprises 12 residues. Trimming took off 3 bases at V and 3 bases at J, with 5 bases between the two ends. Germline CDR1 reads PRHDT; CDR2 reads FYEKMQ (reference sequence). In DNA form, the CDR3 reads TGTGCCAGCAGCTTGGGGGACTATGGCTACACCTTC. Translation gives CASSLGDYGYTF.

The V gene is TRBV30, the J gene TRBJ2-3; TRBD2 might be the D (6 bases). V lost 0 bases to trimming and J lost 1 base, with 11 bases between them. Per the germline V gene, CDR1 is GTSNPN and CDR2 is SVGIG (reference sequence). The CDR3 covers 15 residues. The CDR3 protein is CAWSVVGSGTDTQYF. DNA of the CDR3: TGTGCCTGGAGTGTGGTCGGGAGCGGCACAGATACGCAGTATTTT.

This chain joins TRBV7-9 and TRBJ2-1; 9 nucleotides agree with TRBD2. Per germline, CDR1 SEHNR and CDR2 FQNEAQ (reference sequence). The CDR3 extends over 17 amino acids. After removal of 4 bases from V and 6 bases from J, the junction contained 13 bases not matched to a gene. The CDR3 is CASSSWFSGSLGNEQFF. In nucleotides, the CDR3 is TGTGCCAGCAGCTCATGGTTTAGCGGGAGCTTGGGCAATGAGCAGTTCTTC. The entire variable domain, with the rest obtained from reference TRBV7-9 and TRBJ2-1, is as follows: DTGVSQNPRHKITKRGQNVTFRCDPISEHNRLYWYRQTLGQGPEFLTYFQNEAQLEKSRLLSDRFSAERPKGSFSTLEIQRTEQGDSAMYLCASSSWFSGSLGNEQFFGPGTRLTVL.

This chain uses TRBV9 with TRBJ2-3; D may match TRBD1 or TRBD2 (5 bases each). CDR1 SGDLS and CDR2 YYNGEE come from the germline V gene. The CDR3 totals 15 residues. The ends were cut back, 3 bases at V and 2 bases at J, with 13 bases in the middle. CDR3 bases: TGTGCCAGCAGCGAGGGTCGGGGCCTCACAGATACGCAGTATTTT. This encodes CASSEGRGLTDTQYF.

This chain joins TRBV4-2 and TRBJ2-5, with 7 bases lining up with TRBD2. The CDR3 consists of 15 residues. V lost 0 bases to trimming and J lost 2 bases; unmatched junction nucleotides: 3. The germline V gene has CDR1 LGHNA and CDR2 YNFKEQ. CDR3 region: CASSQDRGGQETQYF. The CDR3 DNA is TGTGCCAGCAGCCAAGATCGCGGGGGACAAGAGACCCAGTACTTC.

This clone was counted once. The genes are TRBV5-1 and TRBJ2-6; possible D gene TRBD1, 5 bases. Trimming removed 6 bases from V and 1 base from J, with 8 bases in between. Germline V gene sequence: CDR1 SGHRS, CDR2 YFSETQ. CDR3 length: 14 amino acids. The CDR3 nucleotides are TGCGCCAGCAAAAGGACATCTGGGGCCAACGTCCTGACTTTC. Protein sequence: CASKRTSGANVLTF. The whole variable domain, filled in from reference TRBV5-1 and TRBJ2-6, reads KAGVTQTPRYLIKTRGQQVTLSCSPISGHRSVSWYQQTPGQGLQFLFEYFSETQRNKGNFPGRFSGRQFSNSRSEMNVSTLELGDSALYLCASKRTSGANVLTFGAGSRLTVL.

The chain links TRBV19 to TRBJ2-5, with a possible D match to TRBD2 (6 bases). This CDR3 region has 16 residues. Trimming removed 5 bases from V and 0 bases from J, with 16 bases in between. The germline CDR1 and CDR2 sequences are LNHDA and SQIVND (reference sequence). For the CDR3, the DNA is TGTGCCAGTAGTCCTCATAGCGGCCCGAACCAAGAGACCCAGTACTTC. This gives the protein CASSPHSGPNQETQYF.

V is TRBV13 and J is TRBJ1-1, with 7 positions matching TRBD1. J lost 7 bases, V lost 0 bases, and 8 bases had no gene match. This CDR3 spans 15 amino acids. CDR1 is PRHDT and CDR2 is FYEKMQ in the germline V gene (reference sequence). The CDR3 here is CASSLGRGSHGEAFF. Written as DNA, the CDR3 is TGTGCCAGCAGCTTAGGCAGGGGGTCGCACGGTGAAGCTTTCTTT.

The chain combines TRBV7-9 with TRBJ2-7, with a weak D call TRBD2 (5 bases). There are 18 residues in the CDR3. CDR1 is SEHNR and CDR2 is FQNEAQ in the germline V gene (reference sequence). Trimming took 4 bases from V and 0 from J, leaving 22 bases between them. CDR3 in amino acids: CASSSTAVQDLSSYEQYF. The CDR3 coding sequence is TGTGCCAGCAGCTCCACAGCGGTCCAAGACTTGAGCTCCTACGAGCAGTACTTC.